Each of the 15 T cell receptor beta chains below was sequenced from the same sample in a study of blood T cells in healthy people across ages. Alongside a J-beta primer mix, a sample-barcoded 5' primer served in a second PCR lasting about 7 to 11 cycles. MiXCR, run by TCRdb on the 5' RACE reads, gives a single entry per CDR3 protein. The table includes some 900,000 distinct CDR3 sequences, more than 25% detected once. The sequenced sample consisted of blood. The receptors here all came from an elderly woman in good health.

This clonotype was counted ten times or more. The chain links TRBV4-3 to TRBJ2-1; D perhaps matches TRBD2 (5 bases). The CDR3 is 14 residues long. V lost 3 bases, J lost 9 bases, and 15 bases lay in between. The germline V gene encodes CDR1 LGHNA and CDR2 YSLEER. CDR3 in DNA: TGCGCCAGCAGCCATTCCGGACTCGGCAGTGAGCAGTTCTTC. The encoded protein is CASSHSGLGSEQFF.

There are a few counts of this clonotype. The rearrangement joins TRBV30 to TRBJ1-2, with D tentatively TRBD1 (6 bases). Germline CDR1 GTSNPN, CDR2 SVGIG (reference sequence). V was pared by 4 bases and J by 7 bases, with 13 bases between. The CDR3 runs to 12 residues. The CDR3: CAWTFQGGGYTF. The CDR3 nucleotides are TGTGCCTGGACCTTCCAAGGGGGTGGCTACACCTTC.

At least ten counts were recorded for this clonotype. J is TRBJ1-6 and V is TRBV15; D gene unclear. The CDR3 contains 15 residues. The V end lost 6 bases, the J end lost 0 bases, and 9 bases lay between the germline ends. Germline V CDR1 and CDR2: LNHNV, YYDKDF (reference sequence). DNA of the CDR3: TGTGCCACCAGACATGGCAGCTCCTATAATTCACCCCTCCACTTT. Protein sequence: CATRHGSSYNSPLHF.

The chain couples TRBV20-1 to TRBJ2-7, with 9 bases lining up with TRBD1. This CDR3 is 16 amino acids long. Germline V gene data show CDR1 as DFQATT and CDR2 as SNEGSKA (reference sequence). J gave up 3 bases and V 5 bases, and 14 bases lay outside the gene matches. Here the CDR3 reads CSAPPTGTGRFYEQYF. Here the CDR3 DNA reads TGCAGTGCTCCCCCCACCGGGACAGGGCGCTTCTACGAGCAGTACTTC.

The chain uses TRBV5-1 and TRBJ2-1, with 13 bases fitting TRBD2. Per the germline V gene, CDR1 is SGHRS and CDR2 is YFSETQ. Germline trimming cut 4 bases from V and 7 bases from J; bases unmatched to any gene: 8. CDR3 length equals 16 residues. CDR3 DNA sequence: TGCGCCAGCAGCGGACCGACTAGCGGGGGGCCTAATGAGCAGTTCTTC. Residues: CASSGPTSGGPNEQFF.

This clonotype was detected ten times or more. The chain combines TRBV7-2 with TRBJ2-3; 15 nucleotides agree with TRBD2. The V gene's germline CDR1 is SGHTA and CDR2 FQGNSA. The CDR3 runs 15 residues. V shed 5 bases, J shed 6 bases, and the junction held 3 bases outside the gene matches. DNA of the CDR3: TGTGCCAGCAGCCGCGGACTAGCGGGGGGGGATACGCAGTATTTT. Its translation: CASSRGLAGGDTQYF.

This clonotype was seen repeatedly, ten times or more. V and J are TRBV7-2 and TRBJ2-5; D not certain. CDR1 is SGHTA and CDR2 is FQGNSA in the germline V gene. V gave up 4 bases and J gave up 5 bases, with 8 bases separating them. The CDR3 has 12 amino acids. The CDR3 loop is CASSSTRETQYF. CDR3 bases: TGTGCCAGCAGCTCGACCAGGGAGACCCAGTACTTC.

The rearrangement uses TRBV5-1 and TRBJ2-7; either TRBD1 or TRBD2 may fit D (5 bases each). Germline V gene sequence: CDR1 SGHRS, CDR2 YFSETQ. The CDR3 has 15 amino acids. Trimming cost V 2 bases and J 0 bases, with 12 bases left between them. The CDR3 DNA reads as TGCGCCAGCAGCTTCCGGGACGGCAGCTCCTACGAGCAGTACTTC. Translated, it gives CASSFRDGSSYEQYF.

This chain connects TRBV5-6 to TRBJ2-7; TRBD1 aligns across 7 bases. After removal of 0 bases from V and 6 bases from J, the junction contained 6 bases not matched to a gene. Looked up from germline, CDR1 is SGHDT and CDR2 is YYEEEE. This CDR3 contains 14 residues. The CDR3 reads CASSLVGQPGEQYF. The CDR3 DNA reads as TGTGCCAGCAGCTTGGTGGGACAGCCTGGCGAGCAGTACTTC.

The chain employs TRBV11-2 and TRBJ1-6; no clear D gene. The length of the CDR3 is 14 residues. The germline gives CDR1 SGHAT, CDR2 FQNNGV. V dropped 4 bases and J dropped 5 bases, with 9 bases sitting between them. CDR3 amino acids: CASSCAGNNSPLHF. The CDR3 region has the DNA TGTGCCAGCAGCTGCGCCGGGAATAATTCACCCCTCCACTTT.

This clonotype was recorded at least ten times. The chain carries TRBV5-1 and TRBJ1-5; possibly TRBD1 for D (6 bases). The germline CDR1 and CDR2 sequences are SGHRS and YFSETQ. With 5 bases removed from V and 1 base from J, the gap between germline ends came to 13 bases. The CDR3 runs to 15 residues. The CDR3 nucleotides are TGCGCCAGCAGGGCCCCAGGGGCAAGCAATCAGCCCCAGCATTTT. Its protein product is CASRAPGASNQPQHF.

This clonotype was seen at least ten times. The V gene is TRBV25-1, the J gene TRBJ1-5, with D possibly TRBD1 on 6 matching bases. Trimming left V 6 bases short and J 10 bases short, with 16 bases between. CDR1 and CDR2 (germline): MGHDK, SYGVNS. This CDR3 has 13 residues. This chain's CDR3 is CASSEQGIEPQHF. Here the CDR3 DNA reads TGTGCCAGCAGCGAGCAGGGGATAGAACCCCAGCATTTT.

In this sample, this clonotype turned up many times. This chain connects TRBV7-2 to TRBJ2-3; D gene unclear. V was shortened by 2 bases and J by 4 bases, with 4 bases between the two germline ends. The CDR3 runs to 12 residues. CDR1 SGHTA and CDR2 FQGNSA come from the germline V gene. CDR3 sequence reads: CASSLKADTQYF. DNA of the CDR3: TGTGCCAGCAGCTTAAAGGCAGATACGCAGTATTTT.

About this clonotype itself: A much more abundant neighbour one base away suggests this may be a read error. The V and J genes are TRBV7-8 and TRBJ1-5; possible D gene TRBD1, 5 bases. This CDR3 is 16 amino acids long. The ends were cut back, 5 bases at V and 2 bases at J, with 16 bases in the middle. Germline loops: CDR1 SGHVS, CDR2 FQNEAQ. The CDR3 DNA reads TGTGCCAGCAGCGGGAGCAGGGCGGTGGGCAATCAGCCCCAGCATTTT. Amino acids: CASSGSRAVGNQPQHF.

Details on this clonotype: This may be a read error: a much more frequent sequence differs by one nucleotide. The chain recombines TRBV12-3 or TRBV12-4 with TRBJ1-2, with D hard to call. This CDR3 contains 12 residues. The DNA of the CDR3 is TGTGCCGGCAGGTCACGGGGTTCGGGCTACACCTTC. Its protein is CAGRSRGSGYTF.